These 8 T cell receptor beta chains came from one sample sequenced in a study of blood T cell repertoires in COVID-19. Profiled with immunoSEQ multiplex PCR; TCRdb holds only in-frame clones, not every one. The sample records tens of thousands of clones, more than 85% being singletons. The source material was peripheral blood. These receptors all come from a human donor with active COVID-19. The donor label of this sample is uncertain.

The J gene is TRBJ2-3, the V gene TRBV7-2; 10 bases map to TRBD1. The CDR3 loop spans 15 amino acids. Trimming at V came to 6 bases and at J to 4 bases, leaving 7 bases not matched to a gene. Germline V gene sequence: CDR1 SGHTA, CDR2 FQGNSA. CDR3 nucleotide sequence: TGTGCCAGCAGGGGGGACAGGGGAAGAGCAGATACGCAGTATTTT. Translating it yields CASRGDRGRADTQYF.

This chain links TRBV6-5 with TRBJ1-5; perhaps TRBD1 as D (6 bases). Germline V CDR1 and CDR2: MNHEY, SVGAGI. The V gene lost 5 bases and the J gene lost 6 bases, with 14 bases spanning the gap. The CDR3 sequence is 14 residues long. This CDR3 reads CASSPQGGVQPQHF. CDR3 bases: TGTGCCAGCAGTCCACAGGGCGGAGTTCAGCCCCAGCATTTT.

This sequence joins TRBV11-1 and TRBJ2-5; a weak D match, TRBD1 (5 bases). Trimming pared 5 bases from V and 4 bases from J, leaving 11 bases between. Germline V CDR1 and CDR2: SGHAT, FQDESV (reference sequence). The CDR3 is 13 amino acids. CDR3 in DNA: TGTGCCAGCAGCCCGTGGGGCGCAGAGACCCAGTACTTC. Its protein product is CASSPWGAETQYF.

The chain recombines TRBV5-1 with TRBJ2-4; 11 positions match TRBD1. The germline gives CDR1 SGHRS, CDR2 YFSETQ. The CDR3 covers 15 residues. With 5 bases clipped from V and 3 bases from J, the junction kept 4 bases outside the gene matches. In DNA form, the CDR3 reads TGCGCCAGCAGTCGGACAGGGGGCGGCAAAAACATTCAGTACTTC. Translated, it gives CASSRTGGGKNIQYF. Full variable domain (missing parts from reference TRBV5-1 and TRBJ2-4): KAGVTQTPRYLIKTRGQQVTLSCSPISGHRSVSWYQQTPGQGLQFLFEYFSETQRNKGNFPGRFSGRQFSNSRSEMNVSTLELGDSALYLCASSRTGGGKNIQYFGAGTRLSVL.

The chain employs TRBV14 and TRBJ2-3; TRBD2 matches at 7 bases. After removal of 4 bases from V and 1 base from J, the junction contained 8 bases not matched to a gene. The CDR3 is made up of 16 amino acids. Per the germline V gene, CDR1 is SGHDN and CDR2 is FVKESK. CDR3: CASSPGLAGGTDTQYF. The CDR3 DNA follows: TGTGCCAGCAGCCCGGGTCTTGCGGGGGGCACAGATACGCAGTATTTT.

The chain uses TRBV4-3 and TRBJ1-5; D might be TRBD1 (5 bases). This CDR3 comprises 19 residues. V lost 0 bases and J 2 bases, leaving 20 bases between the germline ends. Germline V gene sequence: CDR1 LGHNA, CDR2 YSLEER. This CDR3 is CASSQDIGLWGVGNQPQHF. The CDR3 DNA sequence: TGCGCCAGCAGCCAAGATATTGGCCTCTGGGGGGTGGGCAATCAGCCCCAGCATTTT.

The chain has TRBV7-9 and TRBJ2-7; unclear D gene. The V gene's germline CDR1 is SEHNR and CDR2 FQNEAQ (reference sequence). This CDR3 comprises 13 residues. V lost 2 bases to trimming and J lost 6 bases, with 11 bases between them. The chain's CDR3 is CASSLSPTSEQYF. The CDR3 bases are TGTGCCAGCAGCTTATCTCCCACTTCCGAGCAGTACTTC.

The chain links TRBV13 to TRBJ2-7; 7 bases map to TRBD1. V lost 4 bases, J lost 4 bases, and 16 bases stayed unmatched. Germline V gives CDR1 PRHDT, CDR2 FYEKMQ (reference sequence). CDR3 length equals 17 residues. CDR3 loop: CASSSRSTGEGKYEQYF. DNA for the CDR3: TGTGCCAGCAGCTCCCGCAGCACAGGGGAAGGGAAGTACGAGCAGTACTTC.